This TCR beta chain was profiled in a study of T cell responses to AZD1222 COVID-19 vaccine. In the study overall: Analysis merged second doses at about 4 or about 12 weeks.

Germline CDR1 and CDR2: MNHEY and SVGAGI. CDR3 length: 12 amino acids. The V gene end was trimmed by 6 bases and the J gene end by 5 bases; junction bases not matched to a gene: 2. Whole-study findings and limits: White British donors predominated, females outnumbered males, and clonal diversity was possibly underestimated.

Concerning this clone itself: As yet, its antigen is unknown.

The data were produced by immunoSEQ multiplex PCR, yet TCRdb's version contains in-frame clones alone and is incomplete. This table has 150,000 or so clones, 80% to 90% appearing once. The starting material was peripheral blood, obtained on day 0 of AZD1222 vaccination. The chain employs TRBV6-5 and TRBJ2-5; 8 nucleotides line up with TRBD2. The TCR comes from an adult in good health. The CDR3 DNA sequence: TGTGCCAGCAGATTAGCGGGGGAGACCCAGTACTTC. It encodes CASRLAGETQYF.